This is a list of T cell receptor beta chains from one sample in a study of CD8+CD57+ T cells in acquired aplastic anemia. One entry per CDR3 protein, called by TCRdb with MiXCR from the reads. This table has about 210,000 distinct CDR3 sequences, over 55% appearing once. Source material: sorted CD4+, CD8+, or CD8+CD57+ T cells (not recorded which) from PBMCs. The origin of the receptors is a human donor in good health. The CDR3 runs from the conserved cysteine through the conserved F or W. Each record gives: J gene, D gene, clone size, V gene, CDR3 protein, CDR3 DNA. The D gene is left open where the match is weak. Part of the rows lack a size; the others show once, few, many or a class for expanded clones.

TRBJ1-3	-	-	TRBV2	CASSGRNSGNTIYF	TGTGCCAGCAGTGGAAGGAACTCTGGAAACACCATATATTTT
TRBJ1-1	-	few	TRBV4-1	CASSQVEGREVTEAFF	TGCGCCAGCAGCCAAGTTGAAGGTAGGGAGGTCACTGAAGCTTTCTTT
TRBJ2-6	-	-	TRBV2	CASKKSSGANVLTF	TGTGCCAGCAAAAAGAGCTCTGGGGCCAACGTCCTGACTTTC
TRBJ2-7	-	many	TRBV4-3	CASSQEGVSYEQYF	TGCGCCAGCAGCCAAGAGGGGGTATCCTACGAGCAGTACTTC
TRBJ1-1	-	-	TRBV6-6	CASSYPRTGDGGGNTEAFF	TGTGCCAGCAGTTACCCCAGGACGGGGGATGGGGGGGGGAACACTGAAGCTTTCTTT
TRBJ2-5	TRBD2	-	TRBV7-9	CASSMGLAVGVETQSF	TGTGCCAGCAGCATGGGGCTAGCGGTGGGCGTTGAGACCCAGTCCTTC
TRBJ2-6	-	many	TRBV12-3/TRBV12-4	CASSLAPPGWVGANVLTF	TGTGCCAGCAGTTTAGCCCCTCCGGGTTGGGTTGGGGCCAACGTCCTGACTTTC
TRBJ2-3	-	-	TRBV5-1	CATRLPSTDTQYF	TGCGCCACCCGGCTCCCTAGCACAGATACGCAGTATTTT
TRBJ2-1	-	few	TRBV20-1	CSAREGGLEQFF	TGCAGTGCTCGCGAAGGGGGGCTGGAGCAGTTCTTC
TRBJ2-5	-	once	TRBV24-1	CATSDFLETQYF	TGTGCCACCAGTGATTTTTTGGAGACCCAGTACTTC
TRBJ2-7	TRBD1	-	TRBV7-9	CASSLGGGGQGSPEQYF	TGTGCCAGCAGCTTAGGGGGGGGGGGACAGGGTAGTCCCGAGCAGTACTTC
TRBJ1-3	-	-	TRBV10-1	CASSDLGVAGNTIYF	TGCGCCAGCAGTGATCTCGGGGTCGCAGGAAACACCATATATTTT
TRBJ2-3	-	many	TRBV12-3/TRBV12-4	CASSLAPTDTQYF	TGTGCCAGCAGTTTAGCGCCCACTGATACGCAGTATTTT
TRBJ2-2	-	-	TRBV7-9	CASSFRVTKGTGELFF	TGTGCCAGCAGCTTCCGCGTCACTAAGGGCACCGGGGAGCTGTTTTTT
TRBJ1-1	-	few	TRBV7-2	CASSLGTGGRAEAFF	TGTGCCAGCAGCTTAGGAACAGGCGGAAGGGCTGAAGCTTTCTTT
TRBJ2-1	-	-	TRBV9	CASDGGDSHYNEQFF	TGTGCCAGCGATGGCGGGGATAGCCACTACAATGAGCAGTTCTTC
TRBJ1-5	-	-	TRBV10-3	CAISESQGGAQPQRF	TGTGCCATCAGTGAGTCGCAGGGCGGGGCTCAGCCCCAGCGTTTT
TRBJ2-1	TRBD2	many	TRBV7-9	CASSATSGKNYNEQFF	TGTGCCAGCAGCGCGACTAGCGGAAAGAACTACAATGAGCAGTTCTTC
TRBJ2-7	TRBD2	-	TRBV7-2	CASRSSGRRYEQYF	TGTGCCAGCAGGAGTAGCGGGAGGAGGTACGAGCAGTACTTC
TRBJ2-2	TRBD1	-	TRBV9	CASSVAPTGGTGELFF	TGTGCCAGCAGCGTAGCTCCCACAGGGGGCACCGGGGAGCTGTTTTTT
TRBJ2-7	TRBD1	-	TRBV25-1	CASSPTGYYEQYF	TGTGCCAGCAGTCCGACAGGGTACTACGAGCAGTACTTC
TRBJ2-1	TRBD2	-	TRBV10-3	CAILAGNYNEQFF	TGTGCCATCCTAGCGGGGAATTACAATGAGCAGTTCTTC
TRBJ2-7	TRBD1	many	TRBV11-2	CASSTGTGAYEQYF	TGTGCCAGCAGCACCGGGACAGGGGCCTACGAGCAGTACTTC
TRBJ1-3	-	-	TRBV7-2	CASSLASPGLNTIYF	TGTGCCAGCAGCTTAGCGTCACCAGGGCTAAACACCATATATTTT
TRBJ1-1	TRBD1	many	TRBV6-4	CASSTGTGEAFF	TGTGCCAGCAGTACCGGGACAGGGGAAGCTTTCTTT
TRBJ1-2	TRBD1	-	TRBV20-1	CSARGLSGTGGGYGYTF	TGCAGTGCTAGAGGTCTCTCAGGGACAGGGGGCGGGTATGGCTACACCTTC
TRBJ1-1	TRBD1	few	TRBV10-3	CAISEVDRVTTEAFF	TGTGCCATCAGTGAGGTGGACAGGGTGACCACTGAAGCTTTCTTT
TRBJ2-7	-	many	TRBV6-1	CASSQTEGGSYEQYF	TGTGCCAGCAGCCAAACGGAGGGAGGCAGCTACGAGCAGTACTTC
TRBJ2-5	-	-	TRBV5-1	CASTSSRDSLLSHQETQYF	TGCGCCAGCACATCATCCCGGGACTCACTTCTCTCCCACCAAGAGACCCAGTACTTC
TRBJ2-1	TRBD1	-	TRBV29-1	CSEQGEQDEQFF	TGCAGCGAACAGGGGGAGCAAGATGAGCAGTTCTTC
TRBJ1-5	-	many	TRBV12-3/TRBV12-4	CASSLKVWGGNQPQHF	TGTGCCAGCAGTTTAAAGGTGTGGGGGGGCAATCAGCCCCAGCATTTT
TRBJ2-7	-	-	TRBV5-1	CASSSVGAQKQYF	TGCGCCAGCAGCTCGGTGGGGGCGCAGAAGCAGTACTTC
TRBJ2-7	-	once	TRBV2	CASSERPEGQYF	TGTGCCAGCAGTGAACGCCCCGAGGGGCAGTACTTC
TRBJ2-3	TRBD1	-	TRBV6-6	CASSGGRDRARNTQYF	TGTGCCAGCAGTGGAGGCCGGGACAGGGCACGAAATACGCAGTATTTT
TRBJ1-5	-	many	TRBV7-8	CASSPLGPNQPQHF	TGTGCCAGCAGTCCTTTAGGTCCGAATCAGCCCCAGCATTTT
TRBJ2-3	-	-	TRBV10-2	CASSESLATSTDTQYF	TGCGCCAGCAGTGAGTCGCTAGCGACCAGCACAGATACGCAGTATTTT
TRBJ2-7	TRBD1	-	TRBV19	CASRGQASYEQYF	TGTGCCAGTAGAGGACAGGCCTCCTACGAGCAGTACTTC
TRBJ2-5	-	-	TRBV7-9	CASSRSSQETQYF	TGTGCCAGCAGCCGTTCGAGTCAAGAGACCCAGTACTTC
TRBJ2-7	TRBD1	-	TRBV19	CATTPRGQGKHEQYF	TGTGCCACAACACCCCGCGGACAGGGGAAGCACGAGCAGTACTTC
TRBJ2-1	-	many	TRBV19	CASSIQGMGYNEQFF	TGTGCCAGTAGTATTCAGGGAATGGGATACAATGAGCAGTTCTTC
TRBJ1-2	-	-	TRBV29-1	CSVGGPYGYTF	TGCAGCGTGGGCGGACCTTATGGCTACACCTTC
TRBJ2-3	TRBD2	-	TRBV14	CASSQLSGGDTQYF	TGTGCCAGCAGCCAACTGAGCGGGGGTGATACGCAGTATTTT
TRBJ1-1	-	-	TRBV20-1	CSATFDRYTEAFF	TGCAGTGCTACCTTCGACCGGTACACTGAAGCTTTCTTT
TRBJ1-1	-	-	TRBV2	CASSEGGAGATEAFF	TGTGCCAGCAGTGAAGGAGGGGCAGGGGCTACTGAAGCTTTCTTT
TRBJ2-3	-	many	TRBV12-5	CASRRAGHTDTQYF	TGTGCTAGTAGAAGGGCGGGGCACACAGATACGCAGTATTTT
TRBJ2-7	-	-	TRBV20-1	CSARGGRELSYEQYF	TGCAGTGCTAGAGGCGGAAGAGAGCTTTCCTACGAGCAGTACTTC
TRBJ2-7	-	-	TRBV19	CASSIKGGTHEQYF	TGTGCCAGTAGTATAAAAGGGGGTACCCACGAGCAGTACTTC
TRBJ2-1	-	-	TRBV7-9	CASSLGVAATLREQFF	TGTGCCAGCAGCTTAGGAGTAGCGGCAACCCTAAGGGAGCAGTTCTTC
TRBJ2-5	TRBD1	-	TRBV20-1	CSARDGTGWSETQYF	TGCAGTGCTAGAGATGGGACAGGGTGGTCAGAGACCCAGTACTTC
TRBJ2-3	TRBD1	-	TRBV9	CASSAPDRGSDTQYF	TGTGCCAGCAGCGCCCCGGACAGGGGATCGGATACGCAGTATTTT
TRBJ1-3	-	-	TRBV19	CASISSGNTIYF	TGTGCCAGTATTAGCTCTGGAAACACCATATATTTT
TRBJ1-1	TRBD1	-	TRBV6-5	CASSYSTPGGLNTEAFF	TGTGCCAGCAGTTACTCGACCCCAGGGGGGCTGAACACTGAAGCTTTCTTT
TRBJ1-5	TRBD1	-	TRBV20-1	CSASRDRNQPQHF	TGCAGTGCTAGTCGGGACAGGAATCAGCCCCAGCATTTT
TRBJ1-2	TRBD1	few	TRBV10-3	CAIRGQGGDGYTF	TGTGCCATCAGAGGACAGGGTGGAGATGGCTACACCTTC
TRBJ1-2	TRBD1	once	TRBV29-1	CSVRPGQGSNYGYTF	TGCAGCGTTCGACCGGGACAGGGTTCTAACTATGGCTACACCTTC
TRBJ1-1	TRBD1	-	TRBV7-3	CASSMGQVNTEAFF	TGTGCCAGTAGTATGGGACAGGTGAACACTGAAGCTTTCTTT